The subject of this entry is one TCR beta chain. Only a few counts were recorded for this clonotype. This clone's antigen is unknown. No per-base quality is available; no much larger clone lies one base away. Every donor in the study was a healthy Caucasian. This entry belongs to a study of identical twins (dated by TCRdb to between 2015 and 2016). For context, the study as a whole: To test whether fetal clonotypes persist, this study deep-sequenced TCR alpha and beta repertoires from monozygotic twins, from unrelated adults of various ages, and from cord blood. Replicate twin experiments were performed at different times using different library preparation protocols to rule out contamination.

CDR1 and CDR2 are drawn from the germline V gene (reference sequence): SEHNR, FQNEAQ. Trimmed from V: 8 bases; trimmed from J: 4 bases; junction bases lacking a gene match: 9. The CDR3 holds 14 amino acids from the cysteine to the phenylalanine. The kept DNA is CDR3 alone, 42 bases in frame from the first base. Findings and caveats that apply to the study as a whole: Zero-insertion analyses could be partly confounded by invariant T cells such as MAIT and iNKT, although diverse VJ usage argued against such confounding for most clonotypes. Fewer insertions were carried by abundant cord blood beta clonotypes, a similar but weaker trend appeared in young adult naive repertoires, and no such trend appeared in memory repertoires. Conclusions relied on cross-sectional statistical analysis, since the same donors could not be followed over many years. Compared with coincidental sharing between unrelated individuals, out-of-frame TCR alpha sequences shared between twins showed an excess of sequences with low generation probability. A weaker excess of twin sharing was found in beta out-of-frame sequences because the signal-to-noise ratio was lowered by fewer shared sequences. Recombination models systematically underestimated out-of-frame TCR alpha sharing in monozygotic twins but agreed with sharing between unrelated individuals.

Libraries were built with 5' RACE. TCRdb records Illumina HiSeq 2000 as the sequencer. Template switching added a universal primer binding site, and the final cDNA carried a unique molecular identifier that allowed TCR cDNA molecules to be counted accurately. Specific primers in the conserved constant-segment region were used to synthesize first-strand cDNA for the TCR alpha and beta chains. To control for contamination, every cDNA library was double barcoded, receiving both a SMART-Mk sample barcode and Illumina barcodes. TruSeq adapter sequences and Illumina sample barcodes were added in two successive PCR steps. The Illumina HiSeq platform was used with custom primers to sequence TCR alpha and beta cDNA libraries. On the authors' methods: Raw reads were processed with MiGEC to extract unique molecular identifiers, and MiXCR was used to determine CDR3 positions. Recombination models were inferred per individual with the repgenHMM and IGoR tools using an EM algorithm. The analysis of shared clonotypes was done with the tcR package in R, with sharing normalized by the product of cloneset sizes. Out-of-frame nonproductive sequences were analyzed to study raw recombination free of thymic and clonal selection effects. TCRdb applied fastp at Q25 and MiXCR to the public reads, then kept only in-frame beta chains. Records with the same CDR3 protein are collapsed into one entry carrying the most frequent genes and DNA. Here the V and J calls rest on TCRdb's processing, not on the authors' analysis. Across this sample there are 1.5 million to 2 million distinct CDR3 sequences, with roughly a third seen only once. 0.25% to 0.3% of the sample is in the top ten clones.

This clonotype was obtained from a newborn girl in good health. The rearrangement joined TRBV7-9 to TRBJ1-1, with 8 junctional bases fitting TRBD1. The sample consisted of cord blood. The nucleotide sequence is TGTGCCAGCTCTCTCGACAGGGGATCCACTGAAGCTTTCTTT. This is translated as CASSLDRGSTEAFF.